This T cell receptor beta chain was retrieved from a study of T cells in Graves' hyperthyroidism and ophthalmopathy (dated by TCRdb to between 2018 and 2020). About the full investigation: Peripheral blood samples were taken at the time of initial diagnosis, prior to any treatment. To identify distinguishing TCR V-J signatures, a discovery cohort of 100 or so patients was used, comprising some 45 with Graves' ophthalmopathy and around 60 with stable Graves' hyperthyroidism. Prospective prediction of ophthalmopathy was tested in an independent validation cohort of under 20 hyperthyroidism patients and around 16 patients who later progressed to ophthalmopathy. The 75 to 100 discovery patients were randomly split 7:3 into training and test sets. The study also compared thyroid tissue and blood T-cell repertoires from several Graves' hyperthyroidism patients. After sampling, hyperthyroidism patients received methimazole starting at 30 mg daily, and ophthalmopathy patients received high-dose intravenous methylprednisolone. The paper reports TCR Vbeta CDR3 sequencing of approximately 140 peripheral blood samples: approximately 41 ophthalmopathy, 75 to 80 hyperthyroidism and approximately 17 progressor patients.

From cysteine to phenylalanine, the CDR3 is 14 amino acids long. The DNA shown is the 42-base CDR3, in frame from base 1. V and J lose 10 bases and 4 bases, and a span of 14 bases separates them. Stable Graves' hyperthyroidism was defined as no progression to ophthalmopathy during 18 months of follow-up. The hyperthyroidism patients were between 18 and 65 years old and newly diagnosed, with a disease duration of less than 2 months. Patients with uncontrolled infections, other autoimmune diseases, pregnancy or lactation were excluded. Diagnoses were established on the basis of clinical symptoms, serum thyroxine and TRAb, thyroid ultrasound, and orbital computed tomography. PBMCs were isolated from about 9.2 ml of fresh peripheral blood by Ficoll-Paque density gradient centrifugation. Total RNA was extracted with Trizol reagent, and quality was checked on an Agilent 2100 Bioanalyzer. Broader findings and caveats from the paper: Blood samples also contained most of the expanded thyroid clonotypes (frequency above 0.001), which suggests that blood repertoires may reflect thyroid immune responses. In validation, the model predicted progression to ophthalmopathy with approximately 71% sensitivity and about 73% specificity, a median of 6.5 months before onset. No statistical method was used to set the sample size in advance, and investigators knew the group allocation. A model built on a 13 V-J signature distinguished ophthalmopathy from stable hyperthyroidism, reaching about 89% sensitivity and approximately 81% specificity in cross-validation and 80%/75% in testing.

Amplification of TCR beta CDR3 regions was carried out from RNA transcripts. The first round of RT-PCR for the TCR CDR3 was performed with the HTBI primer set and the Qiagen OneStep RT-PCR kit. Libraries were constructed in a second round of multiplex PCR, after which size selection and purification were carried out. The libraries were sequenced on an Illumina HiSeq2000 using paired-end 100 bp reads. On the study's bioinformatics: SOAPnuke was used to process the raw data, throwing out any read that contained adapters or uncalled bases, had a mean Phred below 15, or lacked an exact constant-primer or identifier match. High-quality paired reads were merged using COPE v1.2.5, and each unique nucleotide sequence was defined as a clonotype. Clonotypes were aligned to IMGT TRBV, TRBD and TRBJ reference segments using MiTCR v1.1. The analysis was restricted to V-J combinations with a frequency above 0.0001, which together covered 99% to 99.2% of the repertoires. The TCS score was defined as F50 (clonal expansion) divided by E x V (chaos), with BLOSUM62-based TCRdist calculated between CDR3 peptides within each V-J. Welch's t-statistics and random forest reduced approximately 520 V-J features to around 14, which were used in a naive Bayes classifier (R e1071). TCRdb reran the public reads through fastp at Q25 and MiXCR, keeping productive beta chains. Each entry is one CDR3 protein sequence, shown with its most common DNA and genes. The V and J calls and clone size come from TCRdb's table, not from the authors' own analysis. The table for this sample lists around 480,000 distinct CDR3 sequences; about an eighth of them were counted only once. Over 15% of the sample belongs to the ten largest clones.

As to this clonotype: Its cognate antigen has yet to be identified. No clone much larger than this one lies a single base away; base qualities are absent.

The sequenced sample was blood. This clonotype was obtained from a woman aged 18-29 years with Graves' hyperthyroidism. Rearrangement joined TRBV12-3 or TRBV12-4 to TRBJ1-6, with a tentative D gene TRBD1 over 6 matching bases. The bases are TGTGCCACCCAAGGGGGGGCTTATAATTCACCCCTCCACTTT. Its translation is CATQGGAYNSPLHF.